This T cell receptor beta chain was profiled in a study of T cells expressing NK-cell markers. Study information: Seven of eight sequenced donors tested HCMV-seropositive; one tested seronegative. The study's findings and limits: Nothing established the HCMV specificity of expanded NKG2C+ T cell clones. A range of about 1.0-8% of CD8+ T cells consisted of dominant NKG2C+ clonotypes in roughly 6 donors.

CDR1 and CDR2 (germline): SQVTM, ANQGSEA. The CDR3 is 15 residues long. As concerns this clonotype: Its antigen is still unknown.

TCR beta cDNA was made by 5'RACE template switching with UMIs. TCRdb re-analyzed the 5' RACE reads; it lists each CDR3 protein once, without DNA. The sample features roughly 430,000 distinct CDR3 sequences, with roughly 7.2% in its top ten. The genes are TRBV29-1 and TRBJ2-1; TCRdb proposes TRBD1, but this gene call is untestable without DNA. The sample comprised blood T cells: a sorted CD56 or NKG2C T cell subset, CD4+ or CD8+ T cells, or bulk PBMC T cells (not recorded which). This clonotype was sampled from a woman aged 18-70 years in good health. CDR3: CSVDAQGAVDNEQFF.